A selection of T cell receptor beta chains follows, all from one sample in a study of OX40 agonist ivuxolimab in advanced cancers. Some clones are missing from TCRdb's copy, which holds only in-frame ones; the method was immunoSEQ multiplex PCR. The table lists 55,000 to 70,000 clones, around four fifths of them singletons. The sample was CD4+ or CD8+ T cells sorted from blood, taken in a trial of the OX40 agonist ivuxolimab. The receptors were sampled from an adult with an advanced solid tumor such as melanoma, head and neck, liver or kidney cancer. Both conserved end residues are part of each CDR3. The order of the fields is D gene, V gene, J gene, clone size, CDR3 DNA, CDR3 protein. D genes are given only for firm matches. Clone size is shown for a subset of rows, as once, few, many or a class of expanded clone.

D gene: TRBD1; V gene: TRBV6-9; J gene: TRBJ2-7; clone size: NA; CDR3 DNA: TGTGCCAGCAGTTACGGACAGGGGAACTACGAGCAGTACTTC; CDR3 protein: CASSYGQGNYEQYF
D gene: NA; V gene: TRBV11-2; J gene: TRBJ2-5; clone size: NA; CDR3 DNA: TGTGCCAGCAGCCCGGGAGAGACCCAGTACTTC; CDR3 protein: CASSPGETQYF
D gene: TRBD1; V gene: TRBV11-3; J gene: TRBJ1-4; clone size: NA; CDR3 DNA: TGTGCCAGCAGCCCCCGGACAGGACATAATGAAAAACTGTTTTTT; CDR3 protein: CASSPRTGHNEKLFF
D gene: NA; V gene: TRBV4-1; J gene: TRBJ2-1; clone size: once; CDR3 DNA: TGCGCCAGCAGCCAGGTCGGGGGCTCCTACAATGAGCAGTTCTTC; CDR3 protein: CASSQVGGSYNEQFF
D gene: NA; V gene: TRBV7-9; J gene: TRBJ1-6; clone size: NA; CDR3 DNA: TGTGCCAGCAGTCAAACAGGGTTGGCCCTCCACTTT; CDR3 protein: CASSQTGLALHF
D gene: NA; V gene: TRBV18; J gene: TRBJ2-7; clone size: NA; CDR3 DNA: TGTGCCAGCTCACCACCCCGGGACGGGGTCATGTACGAGCAGTACTTC; CDR3 protein: CASSPPRDGVMYEQYF
D gene: NA; V gene: TRBV5-1; J gene: TRBJ1-4; clone size: NA; CDR3 DNA: TGCGCCAGCAGCGCCAGGGTTATATCTTCGGGTAATGAAAAACTGTTTTTT; CDR3 protein: CASSARVISSGNEKLFF
D gene: TRBD1; V gene: TRBV9; J gene: TRBJ2-5; clone size: NA; CDR3 DNA: TGTGCCAGCAGCTTAGGACAGGGAGAAGGAGAGACCCAGTACTTC; CDR3 protein: CASSLGQGEGETQYF
D gene: NA; V gene: TRBV19; J gene: TRBJ1-1; clone size: NA; CDR3 DNA: TGTGCCAGTAGTATAGGCGACCTATGGAACACTGAAGCTTTCTTT; CDR3 protein: CASSIGDLWNTEAFF
D gene: NA; V gene: TRBV5-6; J gene: TRBJ2-5; clone size: few; CDR3 DNA: TGTGCCAGCAGCTTTCGGGAGACCCAGTACTTC; CDR3 protein: CASSFRETQYF
D gene: TRBD2; V gene: TRBV7-3; J gene: TRBJ2-2; clone size: NA; CDR3 DNA: TGTGCCAGCAGCCCATTCACTAGCGGGACCGGGGAGCTGTTTTTT; CDR3 protein: CASSPFTSGTGELFF
D gene: NA; V gene: TRBV2; J gene: TRBJ2-5; clone size: NA; CDR3 DNA: TGTGCCAGCAGAATCCGATCAGAGACCCAGTACTTC; CDR3 protein: CASRIRSETQYF
D gene: TRBD2; V gene: TRBV14; J gene: TRBJ2-5; clone size: NA; CDR3 DNA: TGTGCCAGCAGCCAAGTTGGGGGGGGACTTCGTTTGACCCAGTACTTC; CDR3 protein: CASSQVGGGLRLTQYF
D gene: TRBD1; V gene: TRBV5-4; J gene: TRBJ2-5; clone size: once; CDR3 DNA: TGTGCCAGTGGGACAGCTACACAAGAGACCCAGTACTTC; CDR3 protein: CASGTATQETQYF
D gene: NA; V gene: TRBV4-3; J gene: TRBJ2-7; clone size: NA; CDR3 DNA: TGCGCCAGCAGCCACCTCGGACAATCAGGCTACGAGCAGTACTTC; CDR3 protein: CASSHLGQSGYEQYF
D gene: NA; V gene: TRBV10-3; J gene: TRBJ2-2; clone size: NA; CDR3 DNA: TGTGCCATCAGTAACGGGTTGGGCACCGGGGAGCTGTTTTTT; CDR3 protein: CAISNGLGTGELFF
D gene: NA; V gene: TRBV7-2; J gene: TRBJ1-1; clone size: few; CDR3 DNA: TGTGCCAGCAGTAAGGGGTGGAACACTGAAGCTTTCTTT; CDR3 protein: CASSKGWNTEAFF
D gene: NA; V gene: TRBV27; J gene: TRBJ2-3; clone size: NA; CDR3 DNA: TGTGCCAGCAGCGTTCCGCTCGGGGGCACAGATACGCAGTATTTT; CDR3 protein: CASSVPLGGTDTQYF
D gene: NA; V gene: TRBV4-2; J gene: TRBJ2-7; clone size: once; CDR3 DNA: TGTGCCAGCAGCTTAATGGCCGACTCCTACGAGCAGTACTTC; CDR3 protein: CASSLMADSYEQYF
D gene: NA; V gene: TRBV28; J gene: TRBJ1-1; clone size: NA; CDR3 DNA: TGTGCCAGCAGTTTCAAGAGGATAGCAGATGAAGCTTTCTTT; CDR3 protein: CASSFKRIADEAFF
D gene: TRBD2; V gene: TRBV7-9; J gene: TRBJ2-2; clone size: NA; CDR3 DNA: TGTGCCAGCAGCTCGGGGGGACGTCCCGGGGAGCTGTTTTTT; CDR3 protein: CASSSGGRPGELFF
D gene: TRBD1; V gene: TRBV7-3; J gene: TRBJ1-1; clone size: NA; CDR3 DNA: TGTGCCAGCAGCCTAGGACAGGGGAACACTGAAGCTTTCTTT; CDR3 protein: CASSLGQGNTEAFF
D gene: TRBD2; V gene: TRBV28; J gene: TRBJ2-1; clone size: few; CDR3 DNA: TGTGCCAGCATTTCTAGCGGGAGTTCCCACAATGAGCAGTTCTTC; CDR3 protein: CASISSGSSHNEQFF
D gene: NA; V gene: TRBV28; J gene: TRBJ2-3; clone size: NA; CDR3 DNA: TGTGCCAGCGGCTCTAGCGCAAACGTAGATACGCAGTATTTT; CDR3 protein: CASGSSANVDTQYF
D gene: NA; V gene: TRBV5-1; J gene: TRBJ2-7; clone size: NA; CDR3 DNA: TGCGCCAGCAGCGTTAATAGCGGATCCCCCTACGAGCAGTACTTC; CDR3 protein: CASSVNSGSPYEQYF
D gene: NA; V gene: TRBV29-1; J gene: TRBJ1-2; clone size: NA; CDR3 DNA: TGCAGCGTTGACGAGAGGGGTGGCTACACCTTC; CDR3 protein: CSVDERGGYTF
D gene: TRBD2; V gene: TRBV7-6; J gene: TRBJ2-5; clone size: few; CDR3 DNA: TGTGCCAGCAGCCAACTAGCGGGATCACAAGAGACCCAGTACTTC; CDR3 protein: CASSQLAGSQETQYF
D gene: TRBD1; V gene: TRBV4-2; J gene: TRBJ2-3; clone size: NA; CDR3 DNA: TGTGCCAGCAGCCAAGCAGGGACAGGGACAGATACGCAGTATTTT; CDR3 protein: CASSQAGTGTDTQYF
D gene: NA; V gene: TRBV19; J gene: TRBJ2-7; clone size: NA; CDR3 DNA: TGTGCCAGTAGTATTGCGACGGAAGCTAGGGAGCAGTACTTC; CDR3 protein: CASSIATEAREQYF
D gene: NA; V gene: TRBV4-1; J gene: TRBJ1-4; clone size: NA; CDR3 DNA: TGCGCCAGCAGCCAAGTGGTCAGGGTACGTGAAAAACTGTTTTTT; CDR3 protein: CASSQVVRVREKLFF
D gene: TRBD1; V gene: TRBV4-1; J gene: TRBJ2-2; clone size: NA; CDR3 DNA: TGCGCCAGCAGCCGCGGGACAGGGGTTAATACCGGGGAGCTGTTTTTT; CDR3 protein: CASSRGTGVNTGELFF
D gene: TRBD1; V gene: TRBV25-1; J gene: TRBJ2-7; clone size: NA; CDR3 DNA: TGTGCCAGCAGTGCGGACAGGGTGCACGAGCAGTACTTC; CDR3 protein: CASSADRVHEQYF
D gene: TRBD1; V gene: TRBV6-6; J gene: TRBJ2-5; clone size: NA; CDR3 DNA: TGTGCCAGCAGTTACCCTAAGACAGGGGATTTAGAGACCCAGTACTTC; CDR3 protein: CASSYPKTGDLETQYF
D gene: NA; V gene: TRBV7-8; J gene: TRBJ1-6; clone size: NA; CDR3 DNA: TGTGCCAGCAGGGCAGCCGGGGGTTCGAGGGATTCACCCCTCCACTTT; CDR3 protein: CASRAAGGSRDSPLHF
D gene: NA; V gene: TRBV4-3; J gene: TRBJ2-2; clone size: NA; CDR3 DNA: TGCGCCAGCAGCCAAGTTGTAGCCACAGGCACCGGGGAGCTGTTTTTT; CDR3 protein: CASSQVVATGTGELFF
D gene: TRBD2; V gene: TRBV5-1; J gene: TRBJ2-7; clone size: NA; CDR3 DNA: TGCGCCAGCAGCTTGGATCCGACTAGCGGCACCTACGAGCAGTACTTC; CDR3 protein: CASSLDPTSGTYEQYF
D gene: NA; V gene: TRBV7-9; J gene: TRBJ2-7; clone size: NA; CDR3 DNA: TGTGCCAGCAGCTTTTTGGCAGGGAACGAGCAGTACTTC; CDR3 protein: CASSFLAGNEQYF